One sample yielded the 5 T cell receptor beta chains listed below, sequenced in a study of blood T cell repertoires in COVID-19. TCRdb's copy holds only in-frame clones and misses some; the assay was immunoSEQ multiplex PCR. Of approximately 130,000 clones listed, 65% to 90% were seen once; the top ten hold roughly 2.3%. Sequencing was done on a sample of PBMCs or T cells enriched from blood (not recorded which). All receptors derive from a woman aged 45 to 65 who had recovered from COVID-19.

The gene calls are TRBV5-5 and TRBJ2-5, with 7 positions matching TRBD1. The CDR3 has 15 amino acids. Per the germline V gene, CDR1 is SGHKS and CDR2 is YYEKEE (reference sequence). V shed 5 bases and J 1 base; nucleotides not matched to a gene: 8. The CDR3 nucleotides read TGTGCCAGCAGACGAGGGACAGCTAGCCAAGAGACCCAGTACTTC. Translated, it gives CASRRGTASQETQYF.

This chain uses TRBV5-1 with TRBJ1-2; D is possibly TRBD1 (5 bases). The CDR3 covers 18 residues. Germline CDR1 reads SGHRS; CDR2 reads YFSETQ. Trimming removed 3 bases at V and 4 bases at J, with 25 bases between. CDR3 in amino acids: CASSSRRGVQEASYGYTF. CDR3 in DNA: TGCGCCAGCAGCTCCCGACGGGGGGTCCAGGAGGCGAGCTATGGCTACACCTTC.

The chain has TRBV5-1 and TRBJ1-2; the match to TRBD1 covers 7 bases. Germline CDR1 reads SGHRS; CDR2 reads YFSETQ. The J segment lost 3 bases and the V segment lost 5 bases, leaving 4 bases of the junction unmatched. This CDR3 region has 13 residues. The CDR3 DNA reads as TGCGCCAGCAGACCCGGGACAGACTATGGCTACACCTTC. Residues: CASRPGTDYGYTF.

A few counts support this clone. The chain links TRBV3-1 (or the pseudogene TRBV3-2) to TRBJ1-5; D is perhaps TRBD1 (5 bases). The germline gives CDR1 LGHDT, CDR2 YNNKEL (reference sequence). The CDR3 is 14 residues long. V was pared by 0 bases and J by 6 bases, with 9 bases between. CDR3 sequence reads: CASSQDGGVQPQHF. The CDR3 DNA follows: TGTGCCAGCAGCCAAGATGGAGGGGTTCAGCCCCAGCATTTT.

This chain links TRBV27 with TRBJ2-2; TRBD2 matches at 7 bases. The junction had 3 bases not matched to a gene; V was cut back by 6 bases and J by 5 bases. The CDR3 loop spans 13 amino acids. The germline V gene encodes CDR1 MNHEY and CDR2 SMNVEV (reference sequence). In nucleotides, the CDR3 is TGTGCCAGCAGGGGGGGGGTAACCGGGGAGCTGTTTTTT. It translates to CASRGGVTGELFF.